Below are 7 T cell receptor beta chains sequenced from a single sample in a study of CD8+ T cells in alopecia areata. Extraction and reverse transcription of RNA yielded cDNA as the sequencing template. TCRdb's table, derived via immunoSEQ multiplex PCR, lists solely in-frame clones and lacks some. The profile shows over 200,000 clones, approximately 61% of them singletons. The material sequenced was CD4+ T cells sorted from blood, taken at week 0. All receptors derive from a human donor with alopecia areata.

This clone was found a few times. The chain uses TRBV5-1 and TRBJ1-1; 11 bases are a match to TRBD1. CDR1 is SGHRS and CDR2 is YFSETQ in the germline V gene. The CDR3 runs to 16 residues. With 4 bases clipped from V and 5 bases from J, the junction kept 10 bases outside the gene matches. The CDR3 protein is CASSKNGDRGWTEAFF. In nucleotides, the CDR3 is TGCGCCAGCAGCAAAAATGGGGACAGGGGGTGGACTGAAGCTTTCTTT.

The chain combines TRBV4-1 with TRBJ2-7, with D unclear. The CDR3 has 15 residues. The V end was cut by 2 bases, the J end by 3 bases, with 14 bases between. Germline V gene sequence: CDR1 MGHRA, CDR2 YSYEKL. CDR3 sequence reads: CASSQRSALGYEQYF. The CDR3 region has the DNA TGCGCCAGCAGCCAAAGAAGCGCTCTAGGCTACGAGCAGTACTTC.

V is TRBV4-1 and J is TRBJ2-3; no clear D gene. Germline V gene lookup returns CDR1 MGHRA and CDR2 YSYEKL. The CDR3 runs 17 residues. The V end lost 2 bases, the J end lost 1 base, and 16 bases lay between the germline ends. CDR3 nucleotides: TGCGCCAGCAGCCAACCTGGTTCGCTACGGGGCACAGATACGCAGTATTTT. Translation: CASSQPGSLRGTDTQYF.

The chain links TRBV4-1 to TRBJ1-5, with 7 nucleotides matching TRBD1. The CDR3 covers 15 residues. V shed 3 bases and J 4 bases; nucleotides not matched to a gene: 6. From germline, CDR1 is MGHRA and CDR2 YSYEKL. The CDR3 nucleotides read TGCGCCAGCAGCCAGACCGGGACAGCAAATCAGCCCCAGCATTTT. Translating gives CASSQTGTANQPQHF.

The V and J genes are TRBV2 and TRBJ1-1; D is perhaps TRBD1 (6 bases). With 4 bases removed from V and 5 bases from J, the gap between germline ends came to 17 bases. This CDR3 contains 15 residues. Germline V gene data show CDR1 as SNHLY and CDR2 as FYNNEI. The CDR3 DNA is TGTGCCAGCAGTGGTGAGAACCTTCAGGGGACTGAAGCTTTCTTT. Translated, it gives CASSGENLQGTEAFF.

This sequence joins TRBV6-1 and TRBJ2-2; D possibly corresponds to TRBD2 (5 bases). Deletions cut 8 bases from V and 0 bases from J, with 13 bases between. Germline CDR1 and CDR2: MNHNS and SASEGT. This CDR3 region has 15 residues. The CDR3 DNA sequence: TGTGCCAGCCTCGGGAAGTCGACGAACACCGGGGAGCTGTTTTTT. Protein product: CASLGKSTNTGELFF.

This clone was observed a few times. This chain connects TRBV7-9 to TRBJ1-1; D uncertain. The CDR3 consists of 13 residues. Trimming removed 5 bases at V and 4 bases at J, with 11 bases between. Germline-derived CDR1 and CDR2 are SEHNR and FQNEAQ (reference sequence). CDR3 coding DNA: TGTGCCAGCAGCCCATGGGTGGGCACTGAAGCTTTCTTT. Its protein product is CASSPWVGTEAFF.